This T cell receptor beta chain stems from a study of blood T cell repertoires in COVID-19. Unmatched junction bases numbered 5, after V lost 4 bases and J lost 2 bases. CDR3 length: 15 residues. Germline CDR1 MGHDK, CDR2 SYGVNS. This clone occurred once. Method: immunoSEQ multiplex PCR; TCRdb's copy keeps in-frame clones and lacks some. The sample lists approximately 91,000 clones, 87% occurring once. This chain links TRBV25-1 with TRBJ2-3; TRBD2 matches at 8 bases. Sequencing used peripheral blood. The receptor was derived from a man between 70 and 80 years old with acute or convalescent COVID-19. The CDR3 coding sequence is TGTGCCAGCAGTGCCCTAGCGGGCAACACAGATACGCAGTATTTT. It encodes CASSALAGNTDTQYF.